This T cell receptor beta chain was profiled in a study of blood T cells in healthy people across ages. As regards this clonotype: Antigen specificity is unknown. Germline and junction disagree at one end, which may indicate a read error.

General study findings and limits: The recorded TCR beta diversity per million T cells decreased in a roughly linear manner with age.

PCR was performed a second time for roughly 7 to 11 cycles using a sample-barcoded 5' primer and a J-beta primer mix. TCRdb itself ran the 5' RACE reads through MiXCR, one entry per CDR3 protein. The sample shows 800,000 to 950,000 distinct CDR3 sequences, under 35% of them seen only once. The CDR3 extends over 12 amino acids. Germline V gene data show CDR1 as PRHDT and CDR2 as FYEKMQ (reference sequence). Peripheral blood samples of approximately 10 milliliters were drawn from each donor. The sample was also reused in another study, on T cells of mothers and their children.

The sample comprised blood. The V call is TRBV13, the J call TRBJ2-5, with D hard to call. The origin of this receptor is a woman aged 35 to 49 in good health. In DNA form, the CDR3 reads TGTGCCGGCAGCTTAACAAATTCAAGGCAGTACTTC. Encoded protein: CAGSLTNSRQYF.